This TCR beta chain was observed in a study of blood T cell repertoires in COVID-19. On the study more broadly: The samples span acute and convalescent COVID-19 from the United States, Italy and Spain.

Libraries were prepared by immunoSEQ multiplex PCR; TCRdb keeps only in-frame clonotypes and omits some of them. The data contain about 160,000 clones, approximately 88% of them seen just once; the ten biggest clones take up less than 8%. The ends lost 5 bases at V and 4 bases at J; junction bases unmatched: 10. Germline values: CDR1 SGHNT, CDR2 YYREEE (reference sequence). This CDR3 has 16 amino acids. Individuals drawn from approximately 26 US areas were roughly 18 to 95 years old. Cohort 3 donors were reported recovered after two negative PCRs, clearance, or symptom resolution. The clonotype comes from a woman in her forties or fifties who had recovered from COVID-19. The material sequenced was PBMCs or T cells enriched from blood (not recorded which). This chain uses TRBV5-4 with TRBJ2-2, with 8 bases aligning to TRBD2. For the CDR3, the DNA is TGTGCCAGCAGAGCTACTAGCGGAAGAGGCACCGGGGAGCTGTTTTTT. Amino acids: CASRATSGRGTGELFF.